Given below is one T cell receptor beta chain in context. What it binds is unknown. The sample belongs to a study of cytotoxic CD8 clonotypes in ibrutinib-treated CLL. Study-wide findings and caveats: Pretreatment clonality was elevated relative to age-matched healthy donors and paralleled circulating CD8+ T-cell counts.

TCRdb's table, derived via immunoSEQ multiplex PCR, lists solely in-frame clones and lacks some. This sample carries about 200,000 clones, approximately 79% of them seen once, and the ten largest clones take over 9.5%. The V gene's germline CDR1 is KGHSH and CDR2 LQKENI. This CDR3 has 16 residues. With 3 bases removed from V and 3 bases from J, the gap between germline ends came to 17 bases. This receptor was obtained from a human donor with chronic lymphocytic leukemia. The source material was PBMCs, sampled after 12 months of ibrutinib treatment. J is TRBJ1-2 and V is TRBV18; D perhaps matches TRBD1 (5 bases). CDR3 amino acids: CASSPRAGLDYYGYTF. CDR3 in DNA: TGTGCCAGCTCACCGAGGGCAGGGTTGGACTACTATGGCTACACCTTC.